The 9 T cell receptor beta chains reported below all come from one sample, sequenced in a study of CD8 T cells in ankylosing spondylitis. These receptors lack a known antigen. TCRdb recomputed calls from the 5' RACE reads with MiXCR, one row per CDR3 protein. The data contain 700,000 to 1,000,000 distinct CDR3 sequences, approximately 12% of them singletons. General study findings and limits: There was a TCR beta motif, made of eight highly homologous variants, that appeared characteristic of ankylosing spondylitis blood.

The specimen sequenced was blood, either unsorted or a sorted T cell fraction (not recorded which). These receptors were obtained from a male donor with ankylosing spondylitis.

The chain employs TRBV18 and TRBJ2-1, with TRBD2 identical over 7 bases. The CDR3 covers 15 residues. J lost 8 bases, V lost 2 bases, and 9 bases had no gene match. Per germline, CDR1 KGHSH and CDR2 LQKENI. The CDR3 DNA reads as TGTGCCAGCTCACCAGGAAGCGGGAAGTGGCATGAGCAGTTCTTC. Residues: CASSPGSGKWHEQFF.

This rearrangement joins TRBV20-1 to TRBJ2-3; 7 positions agree with TRBD1. CDR3 length: 13 amino acids. Germline-derived CDR1 and CDR2 are DFQATT and SNEGSKA (reference sequence). Unmatched junction bases numbered 6, after V lost 5 bases and J lost 4 bases. The CDR3 DNA sequence: TGCAGTGCTCGTAACACAGGGGCAGATACGCAGTATTTT. As protein: CSARNTGADTQYF.

This clonotype came up many times. The chain employs TRBV7-2 and TRBJ2-1; tentatively, D is TRBD2 (6 bases). The germline V gene has CDR1 SGHTA and CDR2 FQGNSA. Trimming took 2 bases from V and 6 from J, leaving 11 bases between them. This CDR3 comprises 14 residues. The CDR3: CASSLIGGINEQFF. The CDR3 bases are TGTGCCAGCAGCTTAATTGGCGGGATCAATGAGCAGTTCTTC.

The gene calls are TRBV28 and TRBJ2-1; D is unresolved. Trimming shortened V by 5 bases and J by 5 bases, and 10 bases separated the two germline ends. The CDR3 consists of 13 residues. Germline CDR1 MDHEN, CDR2 SYDVKM. The chain's CDR3 is CASSPQKNNEQFF. The CDR3 nucleotides read TGTGCCAGCAGTCCCCAGAAAAACAATGAGCAGTTCTTC.

This clonotype appeared a few times. The chain employs TRBV13 and TRBJ2-1, with TRBD1 matching 7 bases. Trimming cost V 0 bases and J 3 bases; bases outside gene matches: 29. Germline values: CDR1 PRHDT, CDR2 FYEKMQ (reference sequence). The CDR3 is 24 amino acids. The DNA of the CDR3 is TGTGCCAGCAGCTTAGGCGACAGGGTCAGAGTCCCACCATTCGAGGCAGAGTACTACAATGAGCAGTTCTTC. Its translation: CASSLGDRVRVPPFEAEYYNEQFF.

Note on this clonotype: One end of the junction is discordant with germline, which a read error may explain. The V and J genes are TRBV5-1 and TRBJ2-7; no definite D call. The CDR3 contains 14 residues. CDR1 and CDR2 (germline): SGHRS, YFSETQ. The DNA for the CDR3 is TGCGCCCGCAGCCCGACCGGACCCCATTACGAGCAGTACTTC. It codes for CARSPTGPHYEQYF.

The rearrangement joins TRBV7-2 to TRBJ2-4, with 7 bases fitting TRBD2. V lost 1 base, J lost 8 bases, and 14 bases stayed unmatched. CDR1 and CDR2 (germline): SGHTA, FQGNSA. This CDR3 is built from 17 residues. For the CDR3, the DNA is TGTGCCAGCAGCTTAGTAGGCCTAGCGGAGGTCGGGGACATTCAGTACTTC. Encoded protein: CASSLVGLAEVGDIQYF.

V is TRBV9 and J is TRBJ1-5; D not certain. The CDR3 runs 13 residues. CDR1 and CDR2 from the germline V gene are SGDLS and YYNGEE. V lost 0 bases to trimming and J lost 4 bases, with 5 bases between them. Here the CDR3 reads CASSVGINQPQHF. For the CDR3, the DNA is TGTGCCAGCAGCGTAGGCATTAATCAGCCCCAGCATTTT.

This clonotype was seen a handful of times. The V gene is TRBV15, the J gene TRBJ2-3, with D unresolved. This CDR3 region has 16 residues. The germline V and J ends were trimmed by 0 bases and 0 bases, with 10 bases remaining between them. CDR1 is LNHNV and CDR2 is YYDKDF in the germline V gene (reference sequence). This CDR3 reads CATSRDISGSTDTQYF. The CDR3 DNA reads TGTGCCACCAGCAGAGATATATCGGGCAGCACAGATACGCAGTATTTT.